These T cell receptor beta chains were read from a single sample in a study of blood T cell repertoires in COVID-19. Clones were read by immunoSEQ multiplex PCR, and TCRdb kept only the in-frame ones, dropping some. The sample has about 200,000 clones, approximately 81% seen once. Sequences were obtained from peripheral blood. These receptor sequences come from a person aged 70 to 80 with COVID-19, enrolled during active disease. The CDR3 runs from the conserved cysteine through the conserved F or W. The D gene is left open where the match is weak. Some rows have no size entry. The others give once, few or many, or a class for an expanded clone.

J	D	V	size	DNA	CDR3
TRBJ2-2	-	TRBV6-5	few	TGTGCCAGCAATGGGCCCACGAACACCGGGGAGCTGTTTTTT	CASNGPTNTGELFF
TRBJ2-1	-	TRBV7-8	-	TGTGCCAGCAGCTACCTACAGGGATCAAGCTCCTACAATGAGCAGTTCTTC	CASSYLQGSSSYNEQFF
TRBJ2-3	-	TRBV29-1	-	TGCAGCGTTGACGATCAGAGCACAGATACGCAGTATTTT	CSVDDQSTDTQYF
TRBJ1-2	TRBD1	TRBV7-8	-	TGTGCCAGCAGCTGGGCCCCAGGGGGCGGCTACACCTTC	CASSWAPGGGYTF
TRBJ1-1	-	TRBV19	-	TGTGCCAGCCAGACAGATTTGAACACTGAAGCTTTCTTT	CASQTDLNTEAFF
TRBJ2-3	-	TRBV7-2	-	TGTGCCAGCAGCTTAACAGGATTCACAGATACGCAGTATTTT	CASSLTGFTDTQYF
TRBJ1-1	-	TRBV30	-	TGTGCCTGGAGTTTCGGAGAGGGTATAAACACTGAAGCTTTCTTT	CAWSFGEGINTEAFF
TRBJ2-7	TRBD1	TRBV30	-	TGTGCCTGGAGTGCCCCCGGACAGGGGAGTAACTACGAGCAGTACTTC	CAWSAPGQGSNYEQYF
TRBJ2-1	TRBD1	TRBV19	-	TGTGCCAGTAATGGGGCGGGACAGGCGCAGTTCTTC	CASNGAGQAQFF
TRBJ2-5	TRBD1	TRBV6-2/TRBV6-3	-	TGTGCCAGCAGCCGTATTCCGGGACAGGGGGAAGAGACCCAGTACTTC	CASSRIPGQGEETQYF
TRBJ2-7	-	TRBV7-2	-	TGTGCCAGCAGCAGCACGACAGGATGGGAGCAGTACTTC	CASSSTTGWEQYF
TRBJ2-5	-	TRBV21-1	-	TGTGCCAGCAGCAAGAATCTAGCGGGCTATGCAGAGACCCAGTACTTC	CASSKNLAGYAETQYF
TRBJ1-4	TRBD1	TRBV5-6	-	TGTGCCAGCAGCACCAAAACAGGGGGGCAGGAAAAACTGTTTTTT	CASSTKTGGQEKLFF
TRBJ2-7	TRBD1	TRBV28	-	TGTGCCAGCAGTTTATGGGGACCGGGACAGGGGACCTACGAGCAGTACTTC	CASSLWGPGQGTYEQYF
TRBJ1-1	-	TRBV2	-	TGTGCCAGCAGTGGTGAACAGAACACTGAAGCTTTCTTT	CASSGEQNTEAFF
TRBJ2-7	-	TRBV12-3/TRBV12-4	few	TGTGCCAGTGGACTAAACACCTACGAGCAGTACTTC	CASGLNTYEQYF
TRBJ2-2	TRBD1	TRBV28	-	TGTGCCAGCAGAATACAGGGGGTCGGGGAGCTGTTTTTT	CASRIQGVGELFF
TRBJ1-5	-	TRBV19	-	TGTGCCAGTAGTAAGGGTTGGTCAGGGGCCCTCAATCAGCCCCAGCATTTT	CASSKGWSGALNQPQHF
TRBJ2-7	-	TRBV3-1/TRBV3-2	-	TGTGCCAGCAGCGGGGGCCTCTACGAGCAGTACTTC	CASSGGLYEQYF
TRBJ1-6	-	TRBV27	-	TGTGCCAGCAGTCCACTCAGGGGAGATAATTCACCCCTCCACTTT	CASSPLRGDNSPLHF
TRBJ1-1	-	TRBV24-1	-	TGTGCCACCAGTGATACAGGGTCGTACACTGAAGCTTTCTTT	CATSDTGSYTEAFF
TRBJ2-2	TRBD2	TRBV7-9	few	TGTGCCAGCAGCGGTACTAGCGGGGGACCCACCGGGGAGCTGTTTTTT	CASSGTSGGPTGELFF
TRBJ2-2	-	TRBV10-3	-	TGTGCCATCAGTGTTCGGGTCCGATCGAAACTTCAGACCGGGGAGCTGTTTTTT	CAISVRVRSKLQTGELFF
TRBJ1-6	-	TRBV10-3	-	TGCGCCGCGTCGCGGGCCCGGGAGGGCACCTATAATTCACCCCTCCACTTT	CAASRAREGTYNSPLHF
TRBJ2-7	-	TRBV7-2	-	TGTGCCAGCAGCCCGAACGGGGGACCCTACGAGCAGTACTTC	CASSPNGGPYEQYF
TRBJ1-6	-	TRBV28	once	TGTGCCAGCATTCCCAGGGCATCAGGTTCACCCCTCCACTTT	CASIPRASGSPLHF
TRBJ1-5	-	TRBV28	-	TGTGCCAGCAGTGGAATACAGAGCAAACAGCCCCAGCATTTT	CASSGIQSKQPQHF
TRBJ2-7	TRBD1	TRBV4-1	-	TGCGCCAGCAGCCAACCCGGGACAGGGGCCTACGAGCAGTACTTC	CASSQPGTGAYEQYF
TRBJ1-3	TRBD1	TRBV9	few	TGTGCCAGCAGCTCTATGGGACAGGGAAAGGCTGGAAACACCATATATTTT	CASSSMGQGKAGNTIYF
TRBJ2-1	TRBD2	TRBV24-1	-	TGTGCCACCAGTGATCCCGGAGCGGGAGAAGGATCCTACAATGAGCAGTTCTTC	CATSDPGAGEGSYNEQFF
TRBJ1-3	-	TRBV9	-	TGTGCCAGCAGCGTTGACAGGAAGGGGTCTGGAAACACCATATATTTT	CASSVDRKGSGNTIYF
TRBJ2-2	-	TRBV19	-	TGTGCCAGTAGACAGGGCCTGAACACCGGGGAGCTGTTTTTT	CASRQGLNTGELFF
TRBJ1-2	-	TRBV4-1	-	TGCGCCAGCAGCCAAGTTCTACGAGGTAACTATGGCTACACCTTC	CASSQVLRGNYGYTF
TRBJ2-2	-	TRBV29-1	few	TGCAGCGTTGAAAGCCCAGGGGAGCTGTTTTTT	CSVESPGELFF
TRBJ1-5	-	TRBV7-9	-	TGTGCCAGCAGCTTAGACGAGAATCAGCCCCAGCATTTT	CASSLDENQPQHF
TRBJ2-7	-	TRBV19	few	TGTGCCAGTAGTATGTCTCGGGAGTTTTCCTACGAGCAGTACTTC	CASSMSREFSYEQYF
TRBJ2-2	-	TRBV5-1	-	TGCGCCAGCAGCCCCTTACAGGGACGCGACACCGGGGAGCTGTTTTTT	CASSPLQGRDTGELFF
TRBJ1-3	TRBD1	TRBV15	-	TGTGCCACCAGAGGGGGCTTCAATGGAAACACCATATATTTT	CATRGGFNGNTIYF
TRBJ2-1	TRBD2	TRBV3-1/TRBV3-2	-	TGTGCCAGCAGCCAAGGACTAGCGGGAGTAGGGAATGAGCAGTTCTTC	CASSQGLAGVGNEQFF
TRBJ2-7	-	TRBV6-6	-	TGTGCCAGCAGTTATAGGAGCGGGCCCTACGAGCAGTACTTC	CASSYRSGPYEQYF
TRBJ2-7	-	TRBV15	-	TGTGCCACCAGCAGAACGCTGGGAGACTACGAGCAGTACTTC	CATSRTLGDYEQYF
TRBJ2-1	TRBD2	TRBV10-1	-	TGCGCCAGCATCCCGAGAGACGAGCGGGACTACAATGAGCAGTTCTTC	CASIPRDERDYNEQFF
TRBJ2-1	-	TRBV7-2	-	TGTGCCAGCAGCTTATATACCGGGGGTAATGAGCAGTTCTTC	CASSLYTGGNEQFF
TRBJ2-7	-	TRBV10-3	-	TGTGCCATCGGAGCCACCGACGAGCAGTACTTC	CAIGATDEQYF
TRBJ1-6	TRBD1	TRBV10-3	-	TGTGCCATCAGGCCGACAGGGTTATATAATTCACCCCTCCACTTT	CAIRPTGLYNSPLHF
TRBJ1-1	TRBD1	TRBV29-1	-	TGCAGCGTTCGACAGGGGGCCACTGAAGCTTTCTTT	CSVRQGATEAFF
TRBJ2-7	-	TRBV18	-	TGTGCCAGCTCACCACCGATCAGCGGAGGGGGGGAATTTAACGAGCAGTACTTC	CASSPPISGGGEFNEQYF
TRBJ2-1	-	TRBV4-1	-	TGCGCCAGCAGCCAAGGTGCGGGGGCATACAATGAGCAGTTCTTC	CASSQGAGAYNEQFF
TRBJ2-5	-	TRBV7-6	-	TGTGCCAGCAGAGGGAGGCGGGAAGGGGAAGAGACCCAGTACTTC	CASRGRREGEETQYF
TRBJ1-5	-	TRBV7-9	-	TGTGCCAGCAGCTTAGGCGCAGGTAATCAGCCCCAGCATTTT	CASSLGAGNQPQHF
TRBJ2-7	TRBD1	TRBV29-1	-	TGCAGCGCTTTGACAGGGAGCCACGAGCAGTACTTC	CSALTGSHEQYF
TRBJ1-2	-	TRBV2	-	TGTGCCAGCACGGAGAGGCTAAACTATGGCTACACCTTC	CASTERLNYGYTF